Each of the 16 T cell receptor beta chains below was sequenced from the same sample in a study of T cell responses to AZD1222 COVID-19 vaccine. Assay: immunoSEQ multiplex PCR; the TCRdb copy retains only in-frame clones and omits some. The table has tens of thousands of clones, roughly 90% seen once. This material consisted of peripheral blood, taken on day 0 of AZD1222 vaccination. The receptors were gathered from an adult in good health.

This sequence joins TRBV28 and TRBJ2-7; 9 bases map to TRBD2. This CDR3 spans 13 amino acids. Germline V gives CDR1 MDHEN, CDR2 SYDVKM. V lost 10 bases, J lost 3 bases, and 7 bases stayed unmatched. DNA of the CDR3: TGTGCCACCTGGGATAGCGGGAGCTACGAGCAGTACTTC. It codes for CATWDSGSYEQYF.

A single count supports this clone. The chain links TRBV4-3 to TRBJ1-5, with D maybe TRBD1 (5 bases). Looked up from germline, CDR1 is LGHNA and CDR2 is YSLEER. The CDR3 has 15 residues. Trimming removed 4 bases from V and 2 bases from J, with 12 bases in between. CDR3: CASSPTTARNQPQHF. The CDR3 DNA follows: TGCGCCAGCAGCCCAACGACAGCCCGCAATCAGCCCCAGCATTTT.

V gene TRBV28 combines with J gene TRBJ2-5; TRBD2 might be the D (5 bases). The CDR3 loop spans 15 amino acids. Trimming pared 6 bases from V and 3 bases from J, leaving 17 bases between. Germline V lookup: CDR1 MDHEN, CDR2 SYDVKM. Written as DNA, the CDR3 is TGTGCCAGCAGGCAGATCAAGCGGAGAGAAGAGACCCAGTACTTC. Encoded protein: CASRQIKRREETQYF.

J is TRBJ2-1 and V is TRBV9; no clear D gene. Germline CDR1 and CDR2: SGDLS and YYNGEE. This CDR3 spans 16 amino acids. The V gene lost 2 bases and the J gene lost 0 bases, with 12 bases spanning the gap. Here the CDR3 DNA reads TGTGCCAGCAGCGTTCTGCCGGGTAGCTCCTACAATGAGCAGTTCTTC. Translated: CASSVLPGSSYNEQFF. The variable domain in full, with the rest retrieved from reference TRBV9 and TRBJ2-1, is DSGVTQTPKHLITATGQRVTLRCSPRSGDLSVYWYQQSLDQGLQFLIQYYNGEERAKGNILERFSAQQFPDLHSELNLSSLELGDSALYFCASSVLPGSSYNEQFFGPGTRLTVL.

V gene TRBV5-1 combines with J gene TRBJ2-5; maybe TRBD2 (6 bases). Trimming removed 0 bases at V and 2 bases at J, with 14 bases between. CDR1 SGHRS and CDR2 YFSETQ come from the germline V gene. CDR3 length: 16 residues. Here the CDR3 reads CASSLAGKLAQETQYF. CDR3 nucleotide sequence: TGCGCCAGCAGCTTGGCCGGGAAACTAGCACAAGAGACCCAGTACTTC.

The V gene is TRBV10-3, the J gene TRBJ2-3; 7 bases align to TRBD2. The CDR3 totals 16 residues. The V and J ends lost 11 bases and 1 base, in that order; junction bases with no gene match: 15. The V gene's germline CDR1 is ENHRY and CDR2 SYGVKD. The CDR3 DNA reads TGTGCCGTAAGGGCAGTGGCGGGAGAGGGCACAGATACGCAGTATTTT. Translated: CAVRAVAGEGTDTQYF.

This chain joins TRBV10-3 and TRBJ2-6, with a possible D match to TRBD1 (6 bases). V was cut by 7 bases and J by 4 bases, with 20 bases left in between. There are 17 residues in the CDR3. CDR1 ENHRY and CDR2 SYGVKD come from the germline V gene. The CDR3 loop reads CAITAGTQLRGANVLTF. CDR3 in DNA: TGTGCCATCACCGCCGGGACACAACTCCGAGGGGCCAACGTCCTGACTTTC.

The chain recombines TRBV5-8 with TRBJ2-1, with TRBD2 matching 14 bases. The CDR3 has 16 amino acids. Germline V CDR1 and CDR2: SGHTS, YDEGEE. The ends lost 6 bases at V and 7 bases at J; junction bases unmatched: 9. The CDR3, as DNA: TGTGCCAGCACCCTGAGACTAGCGGGAGGGGGGAATGAGCAGTTCTTC. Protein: CASTLRLAGGGNEQFF.

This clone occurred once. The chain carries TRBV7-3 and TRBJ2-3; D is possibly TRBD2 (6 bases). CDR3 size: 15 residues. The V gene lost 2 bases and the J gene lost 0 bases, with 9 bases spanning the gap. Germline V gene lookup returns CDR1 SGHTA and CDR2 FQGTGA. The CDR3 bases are TGTGCCAGCAGCTTACGCGGGATTAGCACAGATACGCAGTATTTT. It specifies CASSLRGISTDTQYF.

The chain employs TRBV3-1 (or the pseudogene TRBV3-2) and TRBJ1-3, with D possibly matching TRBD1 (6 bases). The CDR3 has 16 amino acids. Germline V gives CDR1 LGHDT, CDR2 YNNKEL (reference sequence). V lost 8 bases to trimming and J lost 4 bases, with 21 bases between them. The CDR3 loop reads CASAGIGSRGGNTIYF. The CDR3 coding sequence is TGTGCCAGCGCAGGGATCGGTTCCAGGGGAGGAAACACCATATATTTT.

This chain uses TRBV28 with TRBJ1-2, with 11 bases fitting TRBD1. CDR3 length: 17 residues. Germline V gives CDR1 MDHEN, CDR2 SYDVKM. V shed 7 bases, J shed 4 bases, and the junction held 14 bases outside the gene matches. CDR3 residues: CASTQSQPGQGGYGYTF. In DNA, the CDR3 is TGTGCCAGCACCCAGAGCCAACCGGGACAGGGGGGCTATGGCTACACCTTC.

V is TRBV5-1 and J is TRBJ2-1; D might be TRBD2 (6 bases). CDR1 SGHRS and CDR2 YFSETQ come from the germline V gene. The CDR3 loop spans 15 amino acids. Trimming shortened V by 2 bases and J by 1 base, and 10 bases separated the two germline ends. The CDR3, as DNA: TGCGCCAGCAGCTTTTTAGCGGAATCCTACAATGAGCAGTTCTTC. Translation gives CASSFLAESYNEQFF.

In DNA, the CDR3 is TGTGCCAGCAGCACCGATGGCGCCCAGGGTTCACCCCTCCACTTT. Its protein is CASSTDGAQGSPLHF. This chain links TRBV28 with TRBJ1-6, with D possibly being TRBD1 (5 bases). This CDR3 contains 15 residues. Between the trimmed V and J ends, which lost 6 bases and 9 bases, there was a span of 18 bases. CDR1 is MDHEN, CDR2 SYDVKM, per germline.

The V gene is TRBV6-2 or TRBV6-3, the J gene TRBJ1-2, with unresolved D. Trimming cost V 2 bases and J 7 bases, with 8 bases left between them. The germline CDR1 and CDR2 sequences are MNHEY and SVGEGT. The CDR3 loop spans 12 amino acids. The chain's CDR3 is CASSYPGPGYTF. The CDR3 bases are TGTGCCAGCAGTTACCCAGGACCTGGCTACACCTTC.

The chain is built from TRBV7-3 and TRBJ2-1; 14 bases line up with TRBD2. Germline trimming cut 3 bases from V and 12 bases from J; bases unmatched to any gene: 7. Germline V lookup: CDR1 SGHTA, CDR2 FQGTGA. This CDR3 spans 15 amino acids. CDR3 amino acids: CASSFSGLAGDGQFF. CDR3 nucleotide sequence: TGTGCCAGCAGCTTCTCGGGACTAGCGGGAGATGGGCAGTTCTTC. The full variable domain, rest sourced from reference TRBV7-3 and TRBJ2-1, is GAGVSQTPSNKVTEKGKYVELRCDPISGHTALYWYRQSLGQGPEFLIYFQGTGAADDSGLPNDRFFAVRPEGSVSTLKIQRTERGDSAVYLCASSFSGLAGDGQFFGPGTRLTVL.

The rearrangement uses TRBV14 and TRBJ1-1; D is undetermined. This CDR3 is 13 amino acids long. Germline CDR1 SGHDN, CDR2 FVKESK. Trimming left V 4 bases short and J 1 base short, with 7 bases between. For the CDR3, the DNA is TGTGCCAGCAGCCTAAAACCGAACACTGAAGCTTTCTTT. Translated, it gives CASSLKPNTEAFF.